This record covers a single T cell receptor (beta chain). This clonotype was detected only a few times. Its target antigen remains unknown. Base qualities are not recorded, but no much larger clone differs from it by a single base. This record belongs to a study of blood T cells in healthy people across ages (dated by TCRdb to about 2015). A note on the overall study: In model experiments, template switching captured about one uniquely barcoded TCR beta cDNA molecule for every two T cells. The donors were divided into four age groups: young (average about 15 years), middle-aged (almost 40), aged (approximately 59) and long-lived (roughly 82). To avoid experimental bias, donors of different ages were spread randomly across the sequencing lanes. For two donors (one aged 18 to 30 and one aged 80 or older), the study analyzed two additional independent replicas of 1 million unique cDNA reads from the same blood draw. The study measured age-related changes in TCR beta repertoire diversity using deep sequencing normalized with unique cDNA molecular identifiers. The full study reports these points: Compared with the aged group, the long-lived group had more naive CD4+ T cells, fewer expanded clones and increased TCR diversity, suggesting age selection. Estimates of total diversity from one million sequenced T cells were regarded as lower bounds and underestimates. Because the CMV infection status of the donors was unknown, age-related changes in expanded clonotypes may potentially have been confounded. A strong correlation was found between observed TCR beta diversity and the percentage of naive T cells measured by flow cytometry. Bulk unsorted PBMC profiling prevented conclusive comparison of naive and antigen-experienced compartments. Observed TCR beta diversity per million T cells fell roughly linearly with age, and a significant reduction was already apparent by age roughly 41.

Reading the germline V gene (reference sequence) gives CDR1 DFQATT and CDR2 SNEGSKA. The junction shows trimming of 5 bases on V and 3 bases on J, plus 13 bases between the germline ends. The CDR3 sequence holds 13 residues, the cysteine and phenylalanine included. Here the CDR3 DNA is all that survives: 39 bases in frame from base 1. Donors were around 37 systemically healthy Caucasian individuals from Russia aged roughly 6 to 90 years. Each donor gave approximately 9.4 milliliters of peripheral blood, drawn into EDTA-treated Vacutainer tubes. Ficoll-Paque density-gradient centrifugation was used to isolate PBMCs, with at least 7 million obtained per sample. Trizol reagent was used to extract total RNA from the PBMCs, yielding at least 5 micrograms per sample. The percentages of naive CD45RAhigh/CD27high T cells were determined by flow cytometry on a PBMC aliquot from every donor. Libraries were prepared through 5' RACE. TCRdb lists the instrument as Illumina HiSeq 2500. A second PCR of roughly 6 to 11 cycles was performed with a sample-barcoded 5' primer and a J-beta primer mix. A template-switch 5' adaptor carrying 12 random nucleotides introduced a unique molecular identifier onto each TCR beta cDNA molecule. Each sample yielded at least 3 million CDR3-containing paired-end reads. All of the RNA was converted into first-strand cDNA using the Mint cDNA synthesis kit, with a TRBC-specific oligonucleotide serving as the primer. Following uracil-DNA glycosylase treatment, all cDNA underwent a first 18-cycle PCR with the universal primers M1SS and BC2_uni_R. Per the source publication's procedure: Each sample was normalized by randomly selecting 1 million high-quality reads, each carrying a distinct molecular identifier. Reads with shared molecular identifiers were discarded instead of being binned into consensus sequences. MiTCR, with a Q25 quality threshold and the strictest error-elimination algorithm, was used for CDR3 identification, clonotype clustering and error correction. A nonparametric unseen species model with Euler transformation was used to estimate a lower bound on total TCR beta diversity. TCRdb redid the processing of the public reads, applying fastp at Q25 and MiXCR, and retained in-frame beta chains. Identical CDR3 proteins give one entry, which carries the most common genes and DNA. The V and J calls and clone size are TCRdb's, not the authors'. The sample table shows around 1,100,000 distinct CDR3 sequences, and more than 30% are seen once. The leading ten clones occupy about 12% of the sample.

Sequencing was performed on blood. This receptor was taken from a man aged 18 to 30 in good health. The rearrangement combines TRBV20-1 with TRBJ1-2; no D gene is confidently identified. DNA sequence: TGCAGTGCTCTTCCTCCCGGGGACTATGGCTACACCTTC. Translated, it gives CSALPPGDYGYTF.